The rows below give T cell receptor beta chains drawn from one sample of a study of CD8+CD57+ T cells in acquired aplastic anemia. Using its own MiXCR run on the reads, TCRdb lists one record per CDR3 protein. This table holds about 130,000 distinct CDR3 sequences, roughly 50% found once. The sample was sorted CD4+, CD8+, or CD8+CD57+ T cells (not recorded which) from PBMCs. The source is a human donor in good health, serving as a control. CDR3s include the opening cysteine and the closing phenylalanine or tryptophan. D genes are given only for firm matches. Size tells how often a clone was seen (once, few, many) or the class of an expanded clone, and some rows leave it out.

clone_size j_call d_call v_call cdr3_aa cdr3_nt
many TRBJ1-4 . TRBV6-1 CASRGTGSTNEKLFF TGTGCCAGCAGGGGAACAGGGTCAACTAATGAAAAACTGTTTTTT
. TRBJ2-3 TRBD1 TRBV5-1 CATGTGFSDTQYF TGCGCCACCGGGACAGGGTTCTCAGATACGCAGTATTTT
. TRBJ1-1 . TRBV6-5 CASSYWGGTEAFF TGTGCCAGCAGTTACTGGGGAGGAACTGAAGCTTTCTTT
. TRBJ2-1 TRBD2 TRBV7-8 CASSLGTSGIEEQFF TGTGCCAGCAGCTTAGGGACTAGCGGGATTGAGGAGCAGTTCTTC
once TRBJ2-2 TRBD2 TRBV4-2 CASSQVSGGARELFF TGTGCCAGCAGCCAAGTGAGCGGGGGGGCCCGGGAGCTGTTTTTT
. TRBJ1-5 . TRBV25-1 CASSELNQPQHF TGTGCCAGCAGTGAGCTCAATCAGCCCCAGCATTTT
. TRBJ1-3 . TRBV19 CASSDFLGTRQNTIYF TGTGCCAGTAGTGATTTTCTCGGGACACGCCAAAACACCATATATTTT
many TRBJ2-7 . TRBV14 CASSEGLGPYAYEQYF TGTGCCAGCAGCGAAGGGCTCGGTCCTTACGCCTACGAGCAGTACTTC
. TRBJ1-1 . TRBV7-3 CASSPPGGTEAFF TGTGCCAGCAGCCCTCCTGGGGGCACTGAAGCTTTCTTT
. TRBJ2-7 TRBD1 TRBV10-3 CAISGDRQGYEQYF TGTGCCATCAGTGGAGACCGACAGGGGTACGAGCAGTACTTC
once TRBJ1-2 . TRBV10-3 CAISRATNYGYTF TGTGCCATCAGCAGGGCTACTAACTATGGCTACACCTTC
. TRBJ1-1 . TRBV2 CASSAGGITEAFF TGTGCCAGCAGTGCGGGGGGCATTACTGAAGCTTTCTTT
few TRBJ2-7 TRBD1 TRBV19 CASSSLDRTYEQYF TGTGCCAGTAGTTCCCTGGACAGGACCTACGAGCAGTACTTC
many TRBJ2-1 TRBD2 TRBV4-2 CASSQELASYNEQFF TGTGCCAGCAGCCAAGAACTAGCGAGCTACAATGAGCAGTTCTTC
many TRBJ1-2 TRBD1 TRBV7-2 CASSLPPTGGSDGYTF TGTGCCAGCAGTTTACCGCCGACAGGGGGTTCGGATGGCTACACCTTC
many TRBJ1-2 . TRBV20-1 CSARLGQGKPRYTF TGCAGTGCTAGACTTGGGCAGGGCAAGCCTAGGTACACCTTC
. TRBJ1-6 . TRBV25-1 CASRGPNGSLHF TGTGCCAGTAGGGGACCTAATGGTTCCCTCCACTTT
many TRBJ2-3 . TRBV11-3 CASSLDPGRGTQYF TGTGCCAGCAGCTTAGATCCGGGCCGAGGTACGCAGTATTTT
. TRBJ2-4 . TRBV2 CASSFLTDSKNIQYF TGTGCCAGCAGTTTTTTAACGGACTCGAAAAACATTCAGTACTTC
. TRBJ1-4 . TRBV20-1 CSASPVAWGEKLFF TGCAGTGCTAGTCCAGTGGCATGGGGGGAAAAACTGTTTTTT
many TRBJ2-3 . TRBV6-4 CATSGRDTDTQYF TGTGCCACCTCTGGGCGGGACACAGATACGCAGTATTTT
few TRBJ2-7 . TRBV7-9 CASGGYEQYF TGTGCCAGCGGAGGTTACGAGCAGTACTTC
. TRBJ1-1 . TRBV9 CASLAAFF TGTGCCAGCCTTGCGGCTTTCTTT
. TRBJ2-7 . TRBV10-3 CAISDPSWGEQYF TGTGCCATCAGTGACCCTTCCTGGGGCGAGCAGTACTTC
few TRBJ2-3 . TRBV3-1 CASSQTRQGGGADTQYF TGTGCCAGCAGCCAAACCCGACAGGGAGGAGGGGCAGATACGCAGTATTTT
many TRBJ1-1 . TRBV19 CASSLQTLRGGETEAFF TGTGCCAGTAGTCTTCAAACCCTCCGTGGGGGGGAGACTGAAGCTTTCTTT
. TRBJ1-6 TRBD1 TRBV20-1 CSARGTGDSPLHF TGCAGTGCTAGGGGGACAGGGGATTCACCCCTCCACTTT
. TRBJ2-7 . TRBV7-2 CASSLSVQATYEQYF TGTGCCAGCAGCTTATCGGTGCAGGCGACCTACGAGCAGTACTTC
. TRBJ1-6 . TRBV2 CASRGTGSNSPLHF TGTGCCAGCAGGGGGACGGGGAGCAATTCACCCCTCCACTTT
. TRBJ1-5 . TRBV20-1 CSAPLGNQPQHF TGCAGTGCTCCGCTAGGGAATCAGCCCCAGCATTTT
. TRBJ1-2 . TRBV6-7 CASPTAINYGYTF TGTGCCAGCCCGACAGCTATTAACTATGGCTACACCTTC
few TRBJ2-3 TRBD2 TRBV3-1 CASSQRGLAGGLKDTQYF TGTGCCAGCAGCCAAAGGGGACTAGCGGGGGGGCTGAAAGATACGCAGTATTTT
. TRBJ2-1 TRBD2 TRBV6-2/TRBV6-3 CASTYSGGGNEQFF TGTGCCAGCACCTATAGCGGGGGGGGTAATGAGCAGTTCTTC
. TRBJ2-7 . TRBV2 CASSGGFAYEQYF TGTGCCAGCAGCGGCGGGTTCGCCTACGAGCAGTACTTC
. TRBJ1-1 . TRBV25-1 CASSEYVGGNTEAFF TGTGCCAGCAGTGAATACGTTGGGGGGAACACTGAAGCTTTCTTT
few TRBJ2-3 . TRBV3-1 CASSQAPGTLLDTQYF TGTGCCAGCAGCCAAGCCCCCGGGACCCTTCTGGATACGCAGTATTTT
many TRBJ2-2 . TRBV11-3 CASSSLLTGELFF TGTGCCAGCAGCTCCCTCTTGACCGGGGAGCTGTTTTTT
once TRBJ2-5 TRBD1 TRBV20-1 CSAWTGTETQYF TGCAGTGCCTGGACAGGGACGGAGACCCAGTACTTC
. TRBJ1-1 . TRBV24-1 CATSDGRDTEAFF TGTGCCACCAGTGACGGGAGAGACACTGAAGCTTTCTTT
. TRBJ2-1 . TRBV2 CASSEMANSNNEQFF TGTGCCAGCAGTGAAATGGCTAACTCCAACAATGAGCAGTTCTTC
. TRBJ2-1 . TRBV25-1 CASRSSGGNEQFF TGTGCCAGCAGATCTTCCGGGGGCAATGAGCAGTTCTTC